The 13 T cell receptor beta chains reported below all come from one sample, sequenced in a study of blood T cell repertoires in COVID-19. Repertoires were generated with immunoSEQ multiplex PCR, while TCRdb's copy carries only in-frame clones and drops some. The sample lists a few hundred thousand clones, about 90% seen once, with over 0.8% in the top ten. Sequencing used PBMCs or T cells enriched from blood (not recorded which). The source is a woman in her twenties or thirties who had recovered from COVID-19.

The chain uses TRBV20-1 and TRBJ2-3; TRBD2 might be the D (6 bases). The V gene's germline CDR1 is DFQATT and CDR2 SNEGSKA (reference sequence). The V gene lost 3 bases and the J gene lost 6 bases, with 13 bases spanning the gap. The CDR3 runs to 13 residues. The CDR3 sequence: CSASRLVLDTQYF. In DNA, the CDR3 is TGCAGTGCTAGTAGACTAGTCCTGGATACGCAGTATTTT.

The chain recombines TRBV10-1 with TRBJ1-5, with 7 bases matching TRBD1. CDR3 length: 14 residues. Trimming at V came to 4 bases and at J to 10 bases, leaving 10 bases not matched to a gene. Germline V CDR1 and CDR2: WNHNN, SYGVQD (reference sequence). CDR3 protein: CASSADRARGPQHF. CDR3 nucleotide sequence: TGCGCCAGCAGTGCCGACAGGGCCCGGGGTCCCCAGCATTTT.

The chain has TRBV7-6 and TRBJ1-2; D unclear. The germline V gene has CDR1 SGHVS and CDR2 FNYEAQ. Trimming shortened V by 1 base and J by 9 bases, and 9 bases separated the two germline ends. The CDR3 length is 12 residues. This CDR3 is CASSLDSMSYTF. CDR3 coding DNA: TGTGCCAGCAGCTTAGACAGTATGAGCTACACCTTC.

This chain joins TRBV28 and TRBJ1-1, with TRBD1 matching 8 bases. Germline V lookup: CDR1 MDHEN, CDR2 SYDVKM. With 5 bases clipped from V and 4 bases from J, the junction kept 6 bases outside the gene matches. This CDR3 region has 14 residues. CDR3 amino acids: CASSPLTGGTEAFF. CDR3 DNA sequence: TGTGCCAGCAGTCCACTTACAGGGGGCACTGAAGCTTTCTTT.

The chain couples TRBV7-5 to TRBJ1-2. TRBV7-5 is labeled a pseudogene. This CDR3 is 15 amino acids long. For the CDR3, the DNA is TGTGCCAGAAGCTTAGACGTGGAGGTCGGCTATGGCTACACCTTC. Protein product: CARSLDVEVGYGYTF.

This sequence joins TRBV7-9 and TRBJ1-4, with D hard to call. Trimming took 0 bases from V and 4 from J, leaving 6 bases between them. CDR3 length: 14 residues. Germline V gene lookup returns CDR1 SEHNR and CDR2 FQNEAQ (reference sequence). CDR3 in DNA: TGTGCCAGCAGCTTAGCGGCACGTAATGAAAAACTGTTTTTT. Translating gives CASSLAARNEKLFF.

This rearrangement joins TRBV27 to TRBJ1-5; tentative D call: TRBD1 (6 bases). Germline loops: CDR1 MNHEY, CDR2 SMNVEV (reference sequence). The CDR3 loop spans 13 amino acids. V was cut by 5 bases and J by 7 bases, with 12 bases left in between. This CDR3 reads CASSPGGAQPQHF. The CDR3 bases are TGTGCCAGCAGTCCCGGGGGGGCCCAGCCCCAGCATTTT.

This clone was seen once. The V and J genes are TRBV4-1 and TRBJ2-1, with D tentatively TRBD2 (6 bases). Trimming removed 5 bases from V and 5 bases from J, with 16 bases in between. This CDR3 comprises 15 residues. Germline values: CDR1 MGHRA, CDR2 YSYEKL. The CDR3 DNA follows: TGCGCCAGCAGCGACTTGGGACTGGTAAACAATGAGCAGTTCTTC. Translated, it gives CASSDLGLVNNEQFF.

V usage is TRBV19 and J usage is TRBJ1-4, with D possibly TRBD1 on 5 matching bases. V dropped 5 bases and J dropped 9 bases, with 16 bases sitting between them. The CDR3 covers 14 residues. CDR1 LNHDA and CDR2 SQIVND come from the germline V gene (reference sequence). CDR3: CASSPLGLGQKLFF. CDR3 sequence (DNA): TGTGCCAGTAGTCCCCTGGGGCTCGGGCAAAAACTGTTTTTT.

The chain uses TRBV19 and TRBJ2-1; 7 nucleotides agree with TRBD2. CDR3 length: 13 amino acids. J lost 9 bases, V lost 6 bases, and 8 bases had no gene match. The germline V gene has CDR1 LNHDA and CDR2 SQIVND (reference sequence). The CDR3 bases are TGTGCCAGTAGCCTCCAGGGCGGGGGTGAGCAGTTCTTC. This codes for CASSLQGGGEQFF. The full variable domain, completed using reference TRBV19 and TRBJ2-1, is DGGITQSPKYLFRKEGQNVTLSCEQNLNHDAMYWYRQDPGQGLRLIYYSQIVNDFQKGDIAEGYSVSREKKESFPLTVTSAQKNPTAFYLCASSLQGGGEQFFGPGTRLTVL.

A word on this clone: This specimen includes other DNA sequences encoding the same CDR3. V usage is TRBV5-5 and J usage is TRBJ1-1, with a possible D match to TRBD1 (5 bases). Germline CDR1 reads SGHKS; CDR2 reads YYEKEE (reference sequence). Between the trimmed V and J ends, which lost 3 bases and 1 base, there was a span of 7 bases. The CDR3 covers 13 residues. For the CDR3, the DNA is TGTGCCAGCAGCTCCACAGGGAACACTGAAGCTTTCTTT. Its translation: CASSSTGNTEAFF.

V gene TRBV9 combines with J gene TRBJ2-5; 9 bases map to TRBD2. V gave up 0 bases and J gave up 7 bases; unmatched junction bases: 19. The CDR3 contains 19 residues. Germline V lookup: CDR1 SGDLS, CDR2 YYNGEE. CDR3 nucleotide sequence: TGTGCCAGCAGCGTAGCTGGGGCCGGGACTAGCCCACTTAGGGGGACCCAGTACTTC. Its protein is CASSVAGAGTSPLRGTQYF.

The chain recombines TRBV19 with TRBJ1-5, with 7 bases aligning to TRBD1. The trim removed 7 bases at V and 0 bases at J, leaving 9 bases unmatched. The CDR3 extends over 16 amino acids. Germline lookup yields CDR1 LNHDA and CDR2 SQIVND (reference sequence). The CDR3: CASKDRSFVSNQPQHF. The CDR3 region has the DNA TGTGCCAGTAAGGACAGGTCCTTCGTTAGCAATCAGCCCCAGCATTTT.